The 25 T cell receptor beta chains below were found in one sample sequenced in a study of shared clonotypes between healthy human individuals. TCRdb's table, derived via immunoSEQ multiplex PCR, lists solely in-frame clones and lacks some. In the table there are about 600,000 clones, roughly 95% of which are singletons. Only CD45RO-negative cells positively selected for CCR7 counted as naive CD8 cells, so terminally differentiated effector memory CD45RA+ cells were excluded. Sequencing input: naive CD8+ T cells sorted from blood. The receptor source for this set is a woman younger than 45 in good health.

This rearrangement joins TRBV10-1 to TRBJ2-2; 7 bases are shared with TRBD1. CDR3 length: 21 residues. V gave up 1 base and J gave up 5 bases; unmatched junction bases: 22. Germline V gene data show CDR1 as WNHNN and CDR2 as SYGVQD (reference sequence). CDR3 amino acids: CASSEWGRWILTGAGTGELFF. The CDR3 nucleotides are TGCGCCAGCAGTGAGTGGGGCCGGTGGATCTTAACAGGGGCCGGAACCGGGGAGCTGTTTTTT.

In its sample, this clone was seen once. DNA of the CDR3: TGTGCCAGCAGCTCCCGGGACAGGGACAATGAGCAGTTCTTC. Translating gives CASSSRDRDNEQFF. This sequence joins TRBV11-2 and TRBJ2-1, with 9 positions matching TRBD1. V trimming: 4 bases; J trimming: 5 bases; junction bases outside the gene matches: 3. CDR3 length: 14 residues. The V gene's germline CDR1 is SGHAT and CDR2 FQNNGV. The full variable domain, in which reference TRBV11-2 and TRBJ2-1 provide the parts outside the CDR3, is EAGVAQSPRYKIIEKRQSVAFWCNPISGHATLYWYQQILGQGPKLLIQFQNNGVVDDSQLPKDRFSAERLKGVDSTLKIQPAKLEDSAVYLCASSSRDRDNEQFFGPGTRLTVL.

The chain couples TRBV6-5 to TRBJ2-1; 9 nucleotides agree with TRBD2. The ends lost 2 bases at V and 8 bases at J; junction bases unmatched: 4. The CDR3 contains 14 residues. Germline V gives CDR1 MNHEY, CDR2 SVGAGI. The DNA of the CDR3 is TGTGCCAGCAGTTACGGGGGACTAGCCTATGAGCAGTTCTTC. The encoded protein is CASSYGGLAYEQFF.

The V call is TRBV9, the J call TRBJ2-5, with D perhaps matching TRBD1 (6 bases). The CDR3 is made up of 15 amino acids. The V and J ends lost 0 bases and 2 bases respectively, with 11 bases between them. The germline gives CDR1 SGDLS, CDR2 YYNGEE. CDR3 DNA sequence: TGTGCCAGCAGCGTAGGGGGGCGTTTACAAGAGACCCAGTACTTC. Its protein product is CASSVGGRLQETQYF.

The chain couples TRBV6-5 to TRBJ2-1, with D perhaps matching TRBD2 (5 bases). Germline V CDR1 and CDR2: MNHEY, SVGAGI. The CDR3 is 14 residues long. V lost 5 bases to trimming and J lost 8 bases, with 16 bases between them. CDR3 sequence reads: CASSTLTGFDEQFF. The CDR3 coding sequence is TGTGCCAGCAGTACCCTTACGGGGTTCGATGAGCAGTTCTTC.

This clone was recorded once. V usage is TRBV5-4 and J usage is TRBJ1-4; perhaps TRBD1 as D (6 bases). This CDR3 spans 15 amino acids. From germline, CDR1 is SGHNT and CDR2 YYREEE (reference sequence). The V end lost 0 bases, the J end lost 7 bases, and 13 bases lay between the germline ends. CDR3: CASSLAGGGGEKLFF. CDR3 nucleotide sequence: TGTGCCAGCAGCTTGGCCGGGGGCGGTGGTGAAAAACTGTTTTTT. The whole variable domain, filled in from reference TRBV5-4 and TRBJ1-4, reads ETGVTQSPTHLIKTRGQQVTLRCSSQSGHNTVSWYQQALGQGPQFIFQYYREEENGRGNFPPRFSGLQFPNYSSELNVNALELDDSALYLCASSLAGGGGEKLFFGSGTQLSVL.

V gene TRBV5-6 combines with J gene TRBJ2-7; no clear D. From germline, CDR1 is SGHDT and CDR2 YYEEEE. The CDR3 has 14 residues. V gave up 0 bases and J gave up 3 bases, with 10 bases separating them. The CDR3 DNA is TGTGCCAGCAGCTTGGCCGCGCTAGTCTACGAGCAGTACTTC. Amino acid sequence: CASSLAALVYEQYF.

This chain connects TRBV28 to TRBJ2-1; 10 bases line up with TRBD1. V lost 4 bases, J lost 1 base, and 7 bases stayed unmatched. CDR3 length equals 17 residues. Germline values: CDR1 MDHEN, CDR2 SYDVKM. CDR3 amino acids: CASSSLRTGGSYNEQFF. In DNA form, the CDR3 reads TGTGCCAGCAGTTCCCTTAGGACAGGGGGGTCCTACAATGAGCAGTTCTTC.

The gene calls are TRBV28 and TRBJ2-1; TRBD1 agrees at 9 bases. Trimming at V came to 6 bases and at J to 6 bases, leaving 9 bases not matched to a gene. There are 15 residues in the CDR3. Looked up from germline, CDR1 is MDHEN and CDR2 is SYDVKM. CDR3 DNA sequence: TGTGCCAGCAGAGTGGTGACAGGGGGGTCCAATGAGCAGTTCTTC. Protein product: CASRVVTGGSNEQFF.

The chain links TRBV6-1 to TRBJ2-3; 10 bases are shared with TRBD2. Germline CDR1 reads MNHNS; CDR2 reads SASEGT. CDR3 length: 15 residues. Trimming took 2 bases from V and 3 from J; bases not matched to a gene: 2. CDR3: CASSEPSGSTDTQYF. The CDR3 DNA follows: TGTGCCAGCAGTGAACCTAGCGGGAGTACAGATACGCAGTATTTT.

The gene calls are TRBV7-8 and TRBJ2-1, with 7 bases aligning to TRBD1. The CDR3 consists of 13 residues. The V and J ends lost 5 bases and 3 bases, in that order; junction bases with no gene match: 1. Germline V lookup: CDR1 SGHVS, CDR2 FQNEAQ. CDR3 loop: CASSRDSYNEQFF. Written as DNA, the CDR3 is TGTGCCAGCAGCCGGGACAGCTACAATGAGCAGTTCTTC.

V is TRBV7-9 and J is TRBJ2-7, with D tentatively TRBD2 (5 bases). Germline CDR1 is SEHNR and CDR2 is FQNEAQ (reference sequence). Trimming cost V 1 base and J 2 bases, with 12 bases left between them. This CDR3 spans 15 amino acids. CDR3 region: CASSLETDWTYEQYF. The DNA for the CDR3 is TGTGCCAGCAGCTTAGAAACGGACTGGACCTACGAGCAGTACTTC. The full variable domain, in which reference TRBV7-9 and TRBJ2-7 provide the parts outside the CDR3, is DTGVSQNPRHKITKRGQNVTFRCDPISEHNRLYWYRQTLGQGPEFLTYFQNEAQLEKSRLLSDRFSAERPKGSFSTLEIQRTEQGDSAMYLCASSLETDWTYEQYFGPGTRLTVT.

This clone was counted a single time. CDR3 amino acids: CASTQPAAQGSHEQYF. The CDR3 nucleotides read TGTGCCAGCACCCAACCCGCGGCTCAAGGGAGTCACGAGCAGTACTTC. This rearrangement joins TRBV2 to TRBJ2-5; tentative D call: TRBD2 (5 bases). TRBJ2-7 matches the DNA end more closely, so the J call is doubtful. CDR1 is SNHLY and CDR2 is FYNNEI in the germline V gene. The CDR3 runs to 16 residues.

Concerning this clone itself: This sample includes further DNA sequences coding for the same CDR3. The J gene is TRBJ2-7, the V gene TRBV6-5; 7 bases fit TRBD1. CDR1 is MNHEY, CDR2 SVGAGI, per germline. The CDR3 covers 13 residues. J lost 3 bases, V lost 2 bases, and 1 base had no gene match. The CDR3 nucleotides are TGTGCCAGCAGTTACCGGGACAGCTACGAGCAGTACTTC. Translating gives CASSYRDSYEQYF.

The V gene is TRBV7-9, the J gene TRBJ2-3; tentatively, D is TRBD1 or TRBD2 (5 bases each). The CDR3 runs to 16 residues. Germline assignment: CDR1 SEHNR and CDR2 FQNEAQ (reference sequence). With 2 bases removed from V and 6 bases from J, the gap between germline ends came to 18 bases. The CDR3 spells CASSLSGGQGSDTQYF. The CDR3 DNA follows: TGTGCCAGCAGCTTAAGCGGTGGCCAGGGTTCTGATACGCAGTATTTT.

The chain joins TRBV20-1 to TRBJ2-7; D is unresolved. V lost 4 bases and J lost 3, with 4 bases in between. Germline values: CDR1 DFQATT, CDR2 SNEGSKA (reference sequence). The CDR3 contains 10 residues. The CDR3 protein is CSAMDYEQYF. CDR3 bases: TGCAGTGCTATGGACTACGAGCAGTACTTC.

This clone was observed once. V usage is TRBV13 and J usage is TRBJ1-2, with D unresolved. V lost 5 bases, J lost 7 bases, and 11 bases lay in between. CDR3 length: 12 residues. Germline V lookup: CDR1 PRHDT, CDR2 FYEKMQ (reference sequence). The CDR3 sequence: CASSPPLSGYTF. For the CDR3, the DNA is TGTGCCAGCAGCCCTCCCCTGAGTGGCTACACCTTC.

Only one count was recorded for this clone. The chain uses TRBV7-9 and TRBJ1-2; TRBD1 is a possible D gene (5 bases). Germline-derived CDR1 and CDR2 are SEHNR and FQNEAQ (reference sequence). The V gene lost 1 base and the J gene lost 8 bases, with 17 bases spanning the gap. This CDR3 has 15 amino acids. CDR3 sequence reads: CASSLEGVWAQGYTF. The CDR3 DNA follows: TGTGCCAGCAGCTTAGAAGGGGTTTGGGCTCAGGGCTACACCTTC. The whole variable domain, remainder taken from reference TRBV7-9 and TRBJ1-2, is DTGVSQNPRHKITKRGQNVTFRCDPISEHNRLYWYRQTLGQGPEFLTYFQNEAQLEKSRLLSDRFSAERPKGSFSTLEIQRTEQGDSAMYLCASSLEGVWAQGYTFGSGTRLTVV.

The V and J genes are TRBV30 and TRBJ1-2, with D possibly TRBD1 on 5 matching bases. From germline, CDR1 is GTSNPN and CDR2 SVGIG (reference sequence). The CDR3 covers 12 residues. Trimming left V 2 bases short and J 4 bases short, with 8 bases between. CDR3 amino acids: CAWSMGTYGYTF. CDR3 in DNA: TGTGCCTGGAGTATGGGGACCTATGGCTACACCTTC.

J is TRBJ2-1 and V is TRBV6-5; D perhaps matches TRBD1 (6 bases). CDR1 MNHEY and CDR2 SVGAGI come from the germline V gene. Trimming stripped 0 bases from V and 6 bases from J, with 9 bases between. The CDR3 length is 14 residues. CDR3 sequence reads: CASSYSGQPNEQFF. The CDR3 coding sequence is TGTGCCAGCAGTTACTCCGGACAGCCCAATGAGCAGTTCTTC.

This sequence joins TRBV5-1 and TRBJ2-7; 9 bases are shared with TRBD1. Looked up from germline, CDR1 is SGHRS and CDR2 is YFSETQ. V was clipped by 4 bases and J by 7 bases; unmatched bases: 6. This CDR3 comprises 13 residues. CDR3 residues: CASSDLTGGEQYF. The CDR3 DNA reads TGCGCCAGCAGCGACCTGACAGGGGGAGAGCAGTACTTC.

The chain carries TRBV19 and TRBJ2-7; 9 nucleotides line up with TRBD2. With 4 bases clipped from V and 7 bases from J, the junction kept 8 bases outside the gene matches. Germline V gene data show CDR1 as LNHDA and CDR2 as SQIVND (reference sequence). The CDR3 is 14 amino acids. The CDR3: CASSNPGLADEQYF. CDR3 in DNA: TGTGCCAGTAGTAACCCGGGACTAGCAGATGAGCAGTACTTC. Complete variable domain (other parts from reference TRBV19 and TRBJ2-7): DGGITQSPKYLFRKEGQNVTLSCEQNLNHDAMYWYRQDPGQGLRLIYYSQIVNDFQKGDIAEGYSVSREKKESFPLTVTSAQKNPTAFYLCASSNPGLADEQYFGPGTRLTVT.

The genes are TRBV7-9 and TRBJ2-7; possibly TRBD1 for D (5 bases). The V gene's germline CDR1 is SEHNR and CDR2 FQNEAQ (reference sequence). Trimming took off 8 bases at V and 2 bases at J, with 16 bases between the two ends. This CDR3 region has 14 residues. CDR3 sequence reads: CASSVGLSAYEQYF. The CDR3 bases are TGTGCCAGCTCGGTGGGGCTTTCTGCCTACGAGCAGTACTTC.

CDR3 nucleotides: TGTGCCAGCAGTGAATACCGGGACGGAAACAATGAGCAGTTCTTC. Residues: CASSEYRDGNNEQFF. The chain links TRBV9 to TRBJ2-1; D possibly matches TRBD1 or TRBD2 (5 bases each). Looked up from germline, CDR1 is SGDLS and CDR2 is YYNGEE. Deletions cut 5 bases from V and 5 bases from J, with 17 bases between. The CDR3 covers 15 residues.

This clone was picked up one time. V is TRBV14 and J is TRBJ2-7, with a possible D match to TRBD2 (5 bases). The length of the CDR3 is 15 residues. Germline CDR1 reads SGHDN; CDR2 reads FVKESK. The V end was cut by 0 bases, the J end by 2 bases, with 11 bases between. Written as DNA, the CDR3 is TGTGCCAGCAGCCAAGATCAACGCGGGCCCTACGAGCAGTACTTC. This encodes CASSQDQRGPYEQYF.